The sequence of this TCR beta chain was determined in a study of somatic mutations in cytotoxic T cells in rheumatoid arthritis. As for the study in general: Patient blood (just under 31 ml EDTA) was drawn right after diagnosis, before any treatment. Sorting by flow gave nearly 100% purity for some V beta antibody-stained T-cell populations, including V beta1+ cells sequenced for TCRB.

Germline assignment: CDR1 MNHEY and CDR2 SMNVEV (reference sequence). This CDR3 spans 13 amino acids. V was shortened by 4 bases and J by 4 bases, with 9 bases between the two germline ends. For this clone: Its antigen remains unknown.

Points from the study as a whole: No age-related increase in CD8+ clonality was seen in healthy controls, but one was seen in rheumatoid arthritis patients.

Per the original data handling: Patient CD8+ clones bigger than 1% seldom lined up with published virus-specific TCRB sequences. Here immunoSEQ multiplex PCR was the method, and the copy in TCRdb shows in-frame clones only, minus some. The V and J calls and the clone size are those of that table, but D and trimming were determined from the DNA. The sample records 17,000 or so clones, about 74% being singletons. V gene TRBV27 combines with J gene TRBJ2-3, with a weak D call TRBD1 (5 bases). This receptor was identified in an adult with rheumatoid arthritis. Material: CD8+ T cells sorted from blood. The DNA of the CDR3 is TGTGCCAGCAGTTGGCAGGGTCCAGATACGCAGTATTTT. Its protein product is CASSWQGPDTQYF.